Presented here are 13 T cell receptor beta chains from one specimen sequenced in a study of cytomegalovirus exposure and HLA in healthy donors. The PCR had 60 Vbeta and 13 Jbeta primers. Profiled with immunoSEQ multiplex PCR; TCRdb holds only in-frame clones, not every one. The table has roughly 120,000 clones, around four fifths seen once. The specimen was PBMCs. These receptors were taken from a man aged 40-55 years in good health and CMV-seronegative.

The rearrangement links TRBV6-5 to TRBJ2-7, with 8 bases lining up with TRBD1. V shed 0 bases and J 6 bases; nucleotides not matched to a gene: 10. The CDR3 is made up of 16 amino acids. The germline CDR1 and CDR2 sequences are MNHEY and SVGAGI. In DNA, the CDR3 is TGTGCCAGCAGTTACTCGGCAGGGGGCGGGTCGGGCGAGCAGTACTTC. Residues: CASSYSAGGGSGEQYF.

This clone appeared a single time. This sequence joins TRBV9 and TRBJ1-1, with 10 bases aligning to TRBD1. Germline lookup yields CDR1 SGDLS and CDR2 YYNGEE. The CDR3 totals 17 residues. The ends lost 3 bases at V and 2 bases at J; junction bases unmatched: 10. CDR3: CASSAEGQGFFNTEAFF. CDR3 DNA sequence: TGTGCCAGCAGCGCCGAGGGACAGGGGTTTTTCAACACTGAAGCTTTCTTT.

This clone was detected only a few times. This rearrangement joins TRBV7-9 to TRBJ2-7; D is possibly TRBD2 (6 bases). Germline-derived CDR1 and CDR2 are SEHNR and FQNEAQ (reference sequence). V dropped 3 bases and J dropped 10 bases, with 13 bases sitting between them. CDR3 size: 12 residues. CDR3 coding DNA: TGTGCCAGCAGCTTCCTAGGGGAGGTCCAGTACTTC. It encodes CASSFLGEVQYF.

This chain joins TRBV2 and TRBJ1-1; the match to TRBD1 covers 8 bases. Germline CDR1 and CDR2: SNHLY and FYNNEI. The CDR3 is made up of 13 amino acids. With 3 bases clipped from V and 11 bases from J, the junction kept 8 bases outside the gene matches. CDR3 nucleotides: TGTGCCAGCAGTGACCAGGGGGCGGGGATGGCTTTCTTT. Translation: CASSDQGAGMAFF.

The V and J genes are TRBV13 and TRBJ1-1; no firm D call. This CDR3 comprises 12 residues. Trimming pared 1 base from V and 8 bases from J, leaving 8 bases between. CDR1 PRHDT and CDR2 FYEKMQ come from the germline V gene (reference sequence). CDR3 DNA: TGTGCCAGCAGCTTAGTAACGGGGGAAGCTTTCTTT. Its translation is CASSLVTGEAFF.

CDR3 residues: CAINTGLAGAVDTQYF. The DNA of the CDR3 is TGTGCCATCAATACGGGACTAGCGGGAGCTGTTGATACGCAGTATTTT. The rearrangement uses TRBV10-3 and TRBJ2-3; the match to TRBD2 covers 14 bases. Trimming cost V 7 bases and J 6 bases; bases outside gene matches: 9. This CDR3 is 16 amino acids long. Germline V gives CDR1 ENHRY, CDR2 SYGVKD.

This chain uses TRBV7-2 with TRBJ2-7; D may be TRBD2 (6 bases). CDR3 length equals 15 residues. V was shortened by 1 base and J by 3 bases, with 13 bases between the two germline ends. Per the germline V gene, CDR1 is SGHTA and CDR2 is FQGNSA. CDR3 bases: TGTGCCAGCAGCTTAGATTCGGGAGTAAACTACGAGCAGTACTTC. Protein: CASSLDSGVNYEQYF.

In nucleotides, the CDR3 is TGTGCCAGCAGCTCATTCGGGGGGAGCACCTACGAGCAGTACTTC. Translated: CASSSFGGSTYEQYF. The chain links TRBV7-2 to TRBJ2-7; 7 positions agree with TRBD2. The CDR3 loop spans 15 amino acids. The V gene's germline CDR1 is SGHTA and CDR2 FQGNSA. With V trimmed by 4 bases and J by 2 bases, 8 bases remained unmatched.

This rearrangement joins TRBV5-8 to TRBJ2-5; TRBD2 matches at 12 bases. This CDR3 has 15 amino acids. V trimming: 2 bases; J trimming: 2 bases; junction bases outside the gene matches: 1. Germline V lookup: CDR1 SGHTS, CDR2 YDEGEE. In DNA form, the CDR3 reads TGTGCCAGCAGCTTTGGGACTAGCGGGCAAGAGACCCAGTACTTC. This translates into CASSFGTSGQETQYF.

V gene TRBV5-6 combines with J gene TRBJ2-4; TRBD2 might be the D (6 bases). The CDR3 has 12 residues. In germline, CDR1 is SGHDT, CDR2 YYEEEE. V was trimmed by 0 bases and J by 12 bases, leaving 10 bases between them. The CDR3 region has the DNA TGTGCCAGCAGCTTGGTCTCCGGGGGTCAGTACTTC. Translated, it gives CASSLVSGGQYF.

This clone was seen a few times. The chain has TRBV7-2 and TRBJ2-3, with 12 bases identical to TRBD1. The CDR3 sequence is 15 residues long. From germline, CDR1 is SGHTA and CDR2 FQGNSA. J gave up 3 bases and V 5 bases, and 3 bases lay outside the gene matches. CDR3 nucleotides: TGTGCCAGCAGCACGGGACAGGGGGCAACAGATACGCAGTATTTT. It yields the protein CASSTGQGATDTQYF. Looking up the rest from reference TRBV7-2 and TRBJ2-3 gives the full variable domain: GAGVSQSPSNKVTEKGKDVELRCDPISGHTALYWYRQSLGQGLEFLIYFQGNSAPDKSGLPSDRFSAERTGGSVSTLTIQRTQQEDSAVYLCASSTGQGATDTQYFGPGTRLTVL.

The rearrangement uses TRBV6-1 and TRBJ2-3; D not certain. Germline CDR1 is MNHNS and CDR2 is SASEGT. V was clipped by 1 base and J by 1 base, with 6 bases between them. This CDR3 has 14 amino acids. The CDR3: CASSEGYGTDTQYF. The CDR3 DNA reads as TGTGCCAGCAGTGAAGGCTACGGCACAGATACGCAGTATTTT.

The chain carries TRBV15 and TRBJ1-1, with TRBD1 as a possible D gene (6 bases). The V and J ends lost 0 bases and 10 bases respectively, with 15 bases between them. CDR1 and CDR2 from the germline V gene are LNHNV and YYDKDF (reference sequence). The CDR3 is 14 residues long. CDR3 region: CATSRDSTGWLAFF. DNA for the CDR3: TGTGCCACCAGCAGAGATAGTACAGGGTGGTTAGCTTTCTTT.